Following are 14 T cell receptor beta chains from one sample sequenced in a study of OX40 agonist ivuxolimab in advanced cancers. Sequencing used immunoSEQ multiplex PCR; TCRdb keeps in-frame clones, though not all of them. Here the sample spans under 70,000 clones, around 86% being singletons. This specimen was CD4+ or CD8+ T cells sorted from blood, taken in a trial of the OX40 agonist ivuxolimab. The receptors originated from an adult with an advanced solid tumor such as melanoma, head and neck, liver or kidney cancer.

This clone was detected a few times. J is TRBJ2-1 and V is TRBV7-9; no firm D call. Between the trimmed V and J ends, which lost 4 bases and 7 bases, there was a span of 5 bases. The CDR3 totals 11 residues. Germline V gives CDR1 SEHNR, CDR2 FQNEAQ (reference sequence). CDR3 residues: CASSYSNEQFF. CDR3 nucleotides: TGTGCCAGCAGCTATTCGAATGAGCAGTTCTTC.

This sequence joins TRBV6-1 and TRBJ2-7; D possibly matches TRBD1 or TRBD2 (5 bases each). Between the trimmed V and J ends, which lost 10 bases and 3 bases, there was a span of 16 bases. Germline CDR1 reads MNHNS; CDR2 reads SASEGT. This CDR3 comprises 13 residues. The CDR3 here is CATDPGRYYEQYF. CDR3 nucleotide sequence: TGTGCCACAGACCCGGGACGGTACTACGAGCAGTACTTC.

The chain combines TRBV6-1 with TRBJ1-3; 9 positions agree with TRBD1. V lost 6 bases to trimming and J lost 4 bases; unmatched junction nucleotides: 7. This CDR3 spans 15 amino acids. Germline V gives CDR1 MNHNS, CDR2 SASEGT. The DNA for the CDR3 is TGTGCCAGCAGCGCCGGGACAGGGCGCGGAAACACCATATATTTT. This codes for CASSAGTGRGNTIYF.

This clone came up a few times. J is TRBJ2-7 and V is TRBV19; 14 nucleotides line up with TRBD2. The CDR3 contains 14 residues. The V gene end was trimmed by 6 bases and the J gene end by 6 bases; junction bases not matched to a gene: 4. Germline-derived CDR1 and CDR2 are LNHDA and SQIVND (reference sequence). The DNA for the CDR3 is TGTGCCAGTAGGGGACTAGCGGGAGCGGGCGAGCAGTACTTC. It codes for CASRGLAGAGEQYF.

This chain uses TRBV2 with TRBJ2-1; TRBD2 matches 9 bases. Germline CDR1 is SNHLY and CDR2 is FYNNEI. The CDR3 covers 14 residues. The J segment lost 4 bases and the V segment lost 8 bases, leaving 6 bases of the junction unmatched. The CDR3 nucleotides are TGTGCCAGCCAACGACTAGCGGTTTACAATGAGCAGTTCTTC. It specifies CASQRLAVYNEQFF.

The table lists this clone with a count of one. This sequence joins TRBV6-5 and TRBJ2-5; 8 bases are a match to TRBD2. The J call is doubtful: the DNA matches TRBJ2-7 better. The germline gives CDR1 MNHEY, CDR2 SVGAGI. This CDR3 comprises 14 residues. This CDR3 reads CASSYGASGYEQYF. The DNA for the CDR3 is TGTGCCAGCAGTTACGGAGCTAGCGGGTACGAGCAGTACTTC.

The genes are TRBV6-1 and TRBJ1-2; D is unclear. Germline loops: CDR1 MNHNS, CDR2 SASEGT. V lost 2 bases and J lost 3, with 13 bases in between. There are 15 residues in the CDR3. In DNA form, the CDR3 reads TGTGCCAGCAGTGAACCGACTGCGGATTACTATGGCTACACCTTC. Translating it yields CASSEPTADYYGYTF.

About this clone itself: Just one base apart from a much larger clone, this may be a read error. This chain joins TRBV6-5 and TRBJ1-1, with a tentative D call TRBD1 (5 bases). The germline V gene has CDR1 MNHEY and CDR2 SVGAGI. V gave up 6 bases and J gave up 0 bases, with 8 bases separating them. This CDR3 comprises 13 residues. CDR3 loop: CASSMTVNTEAFF. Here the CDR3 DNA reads TGTGCCAGCAGCATGACAGTGAACACTGAAGCTTTCTTT.

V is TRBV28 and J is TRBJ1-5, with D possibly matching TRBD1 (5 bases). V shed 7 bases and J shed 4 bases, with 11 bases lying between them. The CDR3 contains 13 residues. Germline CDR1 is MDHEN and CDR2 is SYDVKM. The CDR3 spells CASTRGVNQPQHF. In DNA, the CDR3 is TGTGCCAGCACTCGGGGGGTTAATCAGCCCCAGCATTTT.

The CDR3 nucleotides read TGCAGCTCTCGAAAGGGGGGGGTTCGAGAGACCCAGTACTTC. Translating it yields CSSRKGGVRETQYF. This sequence joins TRBV29-1 and TRBJ2-5, with D perhaps matching TRBD2 (7 bases). Germline CDR1 and CDR2: SQVTM and ANQGSEA. The CDR3 runs 14 residues. With 8 bases removed from V and 4 bases from J, the gap between germline ends came to 20 bases.

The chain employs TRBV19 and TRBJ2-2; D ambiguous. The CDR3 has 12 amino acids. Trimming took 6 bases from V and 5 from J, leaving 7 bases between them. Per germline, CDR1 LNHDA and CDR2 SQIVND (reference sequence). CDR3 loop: CASRPPTGELFF. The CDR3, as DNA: TGTGCCAGTAGGCCTCCGACCGGGGAGCTGTTTTTT.

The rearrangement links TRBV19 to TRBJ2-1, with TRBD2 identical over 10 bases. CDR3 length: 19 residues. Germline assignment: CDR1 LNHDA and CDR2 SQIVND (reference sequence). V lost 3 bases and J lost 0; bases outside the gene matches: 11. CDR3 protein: CASSMSLGLASSSYNEQFF. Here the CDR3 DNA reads TGTGCCAGTAGTATGTCGTTGGGACTAGCGTCTAGCTCCTACAATGAGCAGTTCTTC.

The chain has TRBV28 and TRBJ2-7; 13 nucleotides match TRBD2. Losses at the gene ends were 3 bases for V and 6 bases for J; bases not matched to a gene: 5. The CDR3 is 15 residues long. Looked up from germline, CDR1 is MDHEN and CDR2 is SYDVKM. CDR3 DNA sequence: TGTGCCAGCAGTTTTGGCGGGACTAGCGGGACCGAGCAGTACTTC. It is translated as CASSFGGTSGTEQYF.

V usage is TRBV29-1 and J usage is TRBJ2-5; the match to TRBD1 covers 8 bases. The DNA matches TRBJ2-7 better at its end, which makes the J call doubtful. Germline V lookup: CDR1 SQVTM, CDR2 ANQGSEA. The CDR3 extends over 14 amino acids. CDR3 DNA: TGCAGCGTTGGAGGGACAGGAGCCGGGGGCGAGCAGTACTTC. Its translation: CSVGGTGAGGEQYF.